The following is a T cell receptor (beta chain) sequence with its context. Each donor contributed roughly 100,000 T cells on average, unsorted. Measured with immunoSEQ multiplex PCR; TCRdb has only the in-frame clones, and not every one. This table has 25,000 to 35,000 clones, roughly 96% appearing once. The sample originates from a study of T cells in tuberculosis. The V and J ends lost 3 bases and 5 bases, in that order; junction bases with no gene match: 5. The germline gives CDR1 LNHDA, CDR2 SQIVND (reference sequence). This CDR3 is 15 amino acids long. The chain uses TRBV19 and TRBJ2-2; 8 nucleotides align to TRBD1. The source material was PBMCs. The sequence derives from a donor between 10 and 35 years old with latent tuberculosis or without tuberculosis infection. This CDR3 reads CASSMGTGLTGELFF. As DNA, the CDR3 is TGTGCCAGTAGTATGGGGACAGGTTTAACCGGGGAGCTGTTTTTT. Full variable domain (outside the CDR3, taken from reference TRBV19 and TRBJ2-2): DGGITQSPKYLFRKEGQNVTLSCEQNLNHDAMYWYRQDPGQGLRLIYYSQIVNDFQKGDIAEGYSVSREKKESFPLTVTSAQKNPTAFYLCASSMGTGLTGELFFGEGSRLTVL.